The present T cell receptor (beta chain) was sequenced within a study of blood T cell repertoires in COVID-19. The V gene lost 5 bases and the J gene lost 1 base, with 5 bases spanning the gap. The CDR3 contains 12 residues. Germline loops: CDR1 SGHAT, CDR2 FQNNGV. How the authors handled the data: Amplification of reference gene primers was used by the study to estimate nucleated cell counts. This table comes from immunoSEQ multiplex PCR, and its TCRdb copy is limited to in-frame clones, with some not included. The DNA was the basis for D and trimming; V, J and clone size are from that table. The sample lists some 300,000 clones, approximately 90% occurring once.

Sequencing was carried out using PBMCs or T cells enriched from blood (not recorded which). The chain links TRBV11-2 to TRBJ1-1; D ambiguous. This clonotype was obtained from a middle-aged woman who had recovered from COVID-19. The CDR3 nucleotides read TGTGCCAGCAGCCTCAGGAACACTGAAGCTTTCTTT. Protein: CASSLRNTEAFF.